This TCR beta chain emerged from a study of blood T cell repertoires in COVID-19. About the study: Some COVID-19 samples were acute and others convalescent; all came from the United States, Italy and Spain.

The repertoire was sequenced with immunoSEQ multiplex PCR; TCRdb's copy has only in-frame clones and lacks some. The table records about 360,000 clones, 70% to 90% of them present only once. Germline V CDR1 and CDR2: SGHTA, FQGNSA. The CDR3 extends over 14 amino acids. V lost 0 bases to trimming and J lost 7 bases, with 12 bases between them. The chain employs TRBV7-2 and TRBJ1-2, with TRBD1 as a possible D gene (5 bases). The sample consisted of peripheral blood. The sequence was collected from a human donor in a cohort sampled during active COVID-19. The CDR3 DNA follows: TGTGCCAGCAGCTTAGCGCCAGGGTGGGCTGGCTACACCTTC. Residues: CASSLAPGWAGYTF.